These 2 T cell receptor beta chains were all obtained from the same sample, sequenced in a study of cytomegalovirus exposure and HLA in healthy donors. Measured with immunoSEQ multiplex PCR; TCRdb has only the in-frame clones, and not every one. The sample comprises approximately 170,000 clones, 75% to 95% of which are singletons, and roughly 3% rests with the top ten. Source material: PBMCs. Receptors originate from a woman between 18 and 29 years old in good health and CMV-seropositive.

V and J are TRBV5-4 and TRBJ2-7; 10 nucleotides agree with TRBD1. This CDR3 spans 14 amino acids. From germline, CDR1 is SGHNT and CDR2 YYREEE (reference sequence). V trimming: 5 bases; J trimming: 4 bases; junction bases outside the gene matches: 6. The CDR3 here is CASRSGTGAYEQYF. CDR3 nucleotides: TGTGCCAGCAGATCAGGGACAGGGGCTTACGAGCAGTACTTC.

The chain carries TRBV27 and TRBJ2-7; weak D call: TRBD1 (6 bases). Germline V gene data show CDR1 as MNHEY and CDR2 as SMNVEV (reference sequence). This CDR3 comprises 14 residues. V shed 6 bases and J shed 3 bases, with 15 bases lying between them. CDR3 DNA: TGTGCCAGCAGCATTCTTACAGGGAGCTACGAGCAGTACTTC. Translation: CASSILTGSYEQYF.